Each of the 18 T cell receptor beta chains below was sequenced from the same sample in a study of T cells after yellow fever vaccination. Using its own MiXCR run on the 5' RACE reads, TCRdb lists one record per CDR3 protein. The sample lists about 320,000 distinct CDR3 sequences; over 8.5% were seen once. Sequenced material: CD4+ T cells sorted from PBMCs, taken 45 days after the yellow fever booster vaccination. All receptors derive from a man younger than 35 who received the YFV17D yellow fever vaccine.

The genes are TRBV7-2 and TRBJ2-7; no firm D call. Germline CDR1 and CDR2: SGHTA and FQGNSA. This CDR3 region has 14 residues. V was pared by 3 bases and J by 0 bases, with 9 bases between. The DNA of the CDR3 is TGTGCCAGCAGCTTTGGCAGGCACTCCTACGAGCAGTACTTC. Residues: CASSFGRHSYEQYF.

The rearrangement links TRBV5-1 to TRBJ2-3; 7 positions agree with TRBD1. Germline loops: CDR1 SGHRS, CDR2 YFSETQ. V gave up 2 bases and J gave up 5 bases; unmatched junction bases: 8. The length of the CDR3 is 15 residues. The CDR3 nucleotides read TGCGCCAGCAGCTTATGGGGCGACAGGGAAGATACGCAGTATTTT. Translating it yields CASSLWGDREDTQYF.

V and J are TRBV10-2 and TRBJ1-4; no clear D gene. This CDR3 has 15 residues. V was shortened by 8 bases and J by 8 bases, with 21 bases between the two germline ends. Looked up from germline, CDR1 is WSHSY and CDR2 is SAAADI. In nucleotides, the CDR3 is TGCGCCAGCGCGGGAAATGATGTCGCGACAGAAAAACTGTTTTTT. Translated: CASAGNDVATEKLFF.

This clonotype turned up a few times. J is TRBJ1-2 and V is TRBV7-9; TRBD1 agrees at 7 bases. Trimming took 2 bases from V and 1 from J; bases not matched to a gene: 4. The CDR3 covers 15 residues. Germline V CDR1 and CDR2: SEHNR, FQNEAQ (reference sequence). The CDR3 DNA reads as TGTGCCAGCAGCTTAACAGGGGCCCTTAACTATGGCTACACCTTC. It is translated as CASSLTGALNYGYTF.

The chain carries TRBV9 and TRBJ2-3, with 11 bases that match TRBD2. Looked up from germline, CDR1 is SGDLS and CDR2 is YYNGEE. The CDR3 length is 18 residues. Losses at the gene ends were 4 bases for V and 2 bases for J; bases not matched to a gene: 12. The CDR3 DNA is TGTGCCAGCAGCCCCCGGCCCCTAGCGGGGGGAACCACAGATACGCAGTATTTT. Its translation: CASSPRPLAGGTTDTQYF.

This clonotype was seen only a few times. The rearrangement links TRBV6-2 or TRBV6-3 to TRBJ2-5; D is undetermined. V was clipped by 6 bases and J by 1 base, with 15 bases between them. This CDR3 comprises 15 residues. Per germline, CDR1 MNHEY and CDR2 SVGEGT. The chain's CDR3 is CASSRLESRQETQYF. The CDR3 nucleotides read TGTGCCAGCAGCCGCTTGGAGTCGCGCCAAGAGACCCAGTACTTC.

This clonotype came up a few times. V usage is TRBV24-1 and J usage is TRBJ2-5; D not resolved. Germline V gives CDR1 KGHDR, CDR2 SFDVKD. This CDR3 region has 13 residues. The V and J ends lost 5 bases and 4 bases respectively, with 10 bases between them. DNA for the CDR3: TGTGCCACCAGTGGGCCCCAAGGAGAGACCCAGTACTTC. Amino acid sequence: CATSGPQGETQYF.

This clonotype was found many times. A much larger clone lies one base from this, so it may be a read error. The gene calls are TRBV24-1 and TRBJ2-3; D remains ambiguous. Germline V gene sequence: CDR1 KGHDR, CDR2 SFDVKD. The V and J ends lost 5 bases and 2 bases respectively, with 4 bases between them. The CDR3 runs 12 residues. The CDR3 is CATSGTTDTQYF. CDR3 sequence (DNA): TGTGCCACCAGTGGGACCACAGATACGCAGTATTTT.

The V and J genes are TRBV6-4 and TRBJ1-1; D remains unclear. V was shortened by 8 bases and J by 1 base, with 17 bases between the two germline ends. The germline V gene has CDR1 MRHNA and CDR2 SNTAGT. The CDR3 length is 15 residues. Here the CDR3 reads CASRPVREENTEAFF. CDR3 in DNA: TGTGCCAGCCGCCCTGTTCGGGAGGAGAACACTGAAGCTTTCTTT.

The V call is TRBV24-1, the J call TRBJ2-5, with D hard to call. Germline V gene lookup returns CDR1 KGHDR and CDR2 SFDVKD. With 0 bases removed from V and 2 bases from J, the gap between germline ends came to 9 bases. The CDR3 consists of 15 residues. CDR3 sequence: CATSDLSGPQETQYF. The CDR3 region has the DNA TGTGCCACCAGTGATTTGTCAGGACCTCAAGAGACCCAGTACTTC.

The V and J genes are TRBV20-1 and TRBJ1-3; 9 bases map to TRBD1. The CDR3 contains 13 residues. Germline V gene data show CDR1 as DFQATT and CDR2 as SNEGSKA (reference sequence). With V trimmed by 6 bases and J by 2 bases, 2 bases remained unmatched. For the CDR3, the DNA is TGCAGTGCGAGGACAGGGGCTGGAAACACCATATATTTT. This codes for CSARTGAGNTIYF.

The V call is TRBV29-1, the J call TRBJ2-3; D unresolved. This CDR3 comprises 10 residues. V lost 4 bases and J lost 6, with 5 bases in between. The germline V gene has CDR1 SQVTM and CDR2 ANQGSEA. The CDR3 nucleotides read TGCAGCGTTGGGAAGGATACGCAGTATTTT. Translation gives CSVGKDTQYF.

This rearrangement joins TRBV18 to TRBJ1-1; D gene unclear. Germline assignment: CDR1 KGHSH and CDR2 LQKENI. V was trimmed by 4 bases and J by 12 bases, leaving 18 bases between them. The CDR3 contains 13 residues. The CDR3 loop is CASSRDPQIQTFF. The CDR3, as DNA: TGTGCCAGCTCACGCGATCCACAGATTCAAACTTTCTTT.

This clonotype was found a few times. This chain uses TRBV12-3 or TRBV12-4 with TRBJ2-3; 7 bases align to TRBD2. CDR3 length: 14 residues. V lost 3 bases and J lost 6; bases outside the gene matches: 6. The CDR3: CASSLVTSSDTQYF. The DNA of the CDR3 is TGTGCCAGCAGTTTGGTGACTAGCAGTGATACGCAGTATTTT.

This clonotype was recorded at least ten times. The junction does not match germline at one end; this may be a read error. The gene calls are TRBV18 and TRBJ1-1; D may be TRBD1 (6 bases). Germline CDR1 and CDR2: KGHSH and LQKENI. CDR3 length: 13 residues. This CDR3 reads CASSPGANTEAFF. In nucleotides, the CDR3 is TGCGCCAGCAGCCCAGGGGCGAACACTGAAGCTTTCTTT.

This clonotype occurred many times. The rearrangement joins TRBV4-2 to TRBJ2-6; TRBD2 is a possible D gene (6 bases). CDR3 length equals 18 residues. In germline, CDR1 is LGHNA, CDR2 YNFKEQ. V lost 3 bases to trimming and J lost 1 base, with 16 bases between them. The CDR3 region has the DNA TGTGCCAGCAGCCAGACTGTGCAGGCGGGATCTGGGGCCAACGTCCTGACTTTC. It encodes CASSQTVQAGSGANVLTF.

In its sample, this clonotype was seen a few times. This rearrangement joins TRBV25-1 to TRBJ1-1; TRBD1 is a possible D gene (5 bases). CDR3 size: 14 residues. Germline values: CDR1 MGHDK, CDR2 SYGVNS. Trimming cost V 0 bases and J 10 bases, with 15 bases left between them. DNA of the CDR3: TGTGCCAGCAGTGAATATTATGGGGGAGAGTCAGCTTTCTTT. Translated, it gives CASSEYYGGESAFF.

DNA of the CDR3: TGCAGTGCAGCCAGGGGGCACAATGAGCAGTTCTTC. Its translation is CSAARGHNEQFF. The chain is built from TRBV20-1 and TRBJ2-1; TRBD1 matches 8 bases. Germline-derived CDR1 and CDR2 are DFQATT and SNEGSKA (reference sequence). The CDR3 totals 12 residues. The junction had 3 bases not matched to a gene; V was cut back by 6 bases and J by 5 bases.